These 5 T cell receptor beta chains were sequenced from one sample in a study of cytomegalovirus exposure and HLA in healthy donors. Both 60 Vbeta primers and 13 Jbeta primers went into the PCR. Data came from immunoSEQ multiplex PCR; TCRdb stores just in-frame clones and leaves some out. The table lists around 76,000 clones. Material: PBMCs. These receptor sequences come from a woman in her sixties or seventies in good health and CMV-seronegative.

This CDR3 reads CSVVSFDTSYNEQFF. DNA of the CDR3: TGCAGCGTTGTCAGCTTCGACACTTCCTACAATGAGCAGTTCTTC. The chain has TRBV29-1 and TRBJ2-1; D is uncertain. CDR3 length equals 15 residues. V was shortened by 4 bases and J by 1 base, with 14 bases between the two germline ends. The germline V gene encodes CDR1 SQVTM and CDR2 ANQGSEA.

CDR3 in DNA: TGTGCCAGTAGTATAGTCGGGGGACAGACGACCTATGGCTACACCTTC. Amino acid sequence: CASSIVGGQTTYGYTF. The chain has TRBV19 and TRBJ1-2, with 7 bases matching TRBD1. The V segment lost 1 base and the J segment 4 bases; nucleotides outside the gene matches: 9. Germline V gene lookup returns CDR1 LNHDA and CDR2 SQIVND (reference sequence). CDR3 length: 16 residues.

The V call is TRBV7-8, the J call TRBJ2-1; no reliable D call. The CDR3 has 11 residues. From germline, CDR1 is SGHVS and CDR2 FQNEAQ. Trimming took 3 bases from V and 5 from J, leaving 2 bases between them. The DNA of the CDR3 is TGTGCCAGCAGCTTCGACAATGAGCAGTTCTTC. Translation gives CASSFDNEQFF.

The chain carries TRBV28 and TRBJ2-5; D perhaps matches TRBD2 (5 bases). V lost 2 bases and J lost 11, with 12 bases in between. The germline CDR1 and CDR2 sequences are MDHEN and SYDVKM. The CDR3 is 12 residues long. DNA of the CDR3: TGTGCCAGCAGTTTAACGGACTTTCAGCAGTACTTC. Translation: CASSLTDFQQYF.

The chain recombines TRBV19 with TRBJ2-6, with TRBD2 as a possible D gene (6 bases). Germline V CDR1 and CDR2: LNHDA, SQIVND (reference sequence). CDR3 length equals 17 residues. Trimming cost V 6 bases and J 0 bases, with 15 bases left between them. CDR3 residues: CASRQNEGGSGANVLTF. The DNA for the CDR3 is TGTGCCAGTAGACAGAACGAGGGAGGCTCTGGGGCCAACGTCCTGACTTTC. The full variable domain, in which reference TRBV19 and TRBJ2-6 provide the parts outside the CDR3, is DGGITQSPKYLFRKEGQNVTLSCEQNLNHDAMYWYRQDPGQGLRLIYYSQIVNDFQKGDIAEGYSVSREKKESFPLTVTSAQKNPTAFYLCASRQNEGGSGANVLTFGAGSRLTVL.